Below, 23 T cell receptor beta chains from the same sample are listed, as sequenced in a study of cytomegalovirus exposure and HLA in healthy donors. Vbeta (60) and Jbeta (13) primers were used in the PCR. The data were produced by immunoSEQ multiplex PCR, yet TCRdb's version contains in-frame clones alone and is incomplete. The sample has 140,000 to 150,000 clones, roughly 78% seen once. Sequences were obtained from PBMCs. These receptors were taken from a female donor in good health and CMV-seronegative.

The DNA of the CDR3 is TGTGCCACCAGCAGAGCTCAGGGGGCGAACTATGGCTACACCTTC. Its protein is CATSRAQGANYGYTF. The chain is built from TRBV15 and TRBJ1-2; TRBD1 matches at 8 bases. V gave up 1 base and J gave up 2 bases; unmatched junction bases: 3. Germline CDR1 and CDR2: LNHNV and YYDKDF (reference sequence). The CDR3 length is 15 residues.

This clone was recorded a few times. V is TRBV29-1 and J is TRBJ1-1, with 7 bases aligning to TRBD1. Trimming at V came to 6 bases and at J to 5 bases, leaving 12 bases not matched to a gene. The V gene's germline CDR1 is SQVTM and CDR2 ANQGSEA. CDR3 size: 14 residues. The CDR3 loop reads CSVSRQGRGTEAFF. As DNA, the CDR3 is TGCAGCGTCTCTAGACAGGGCCGGGGGACTGAAGCTTTCTTT.

The rearrangement joins TRBV7-9 to TRBJ1-3; D not resolved. The germline CDR1 and CDR2 sequences are SEHNR and FQNEAQ (reference sequence). Trimming shortened V by 4 bases and J by 9 bases, and 22 bases separated the two germline ends. The CDR3 loop spans 16 amino acids. The CDR3: CASSSSAGSPIGTIYF. CDR3 nucleotide sequence: TGTGCCAGCAGCTCTAGCGCCGGGAGCCCAATAGGCACCATATATTTT.

V gene TRBV4-3 combines with J gene TRBJ1-4; the D gene is possibly TRBD1 (6 bases). Germline lookup yields CDR1 LGHNA and CDR2 YSLEER. V dropped 0 bases and J dropped 4 bases, with 9 bases sitting between them. This CDR3 is 15 amino acids long. The DNA of the CDR3 is TGCGCCAGCAGCCAAGAGGACAGTGTTAATGAAAAACTGTTTTTT. The encoded protein is CASSQEDSVNEKLFF.

This chain joins TRBV5-4 and TRBJ2-5, with D maybe TRBD2 (6 bases). Per germline, CDR1 SGHNT and CDR2 YYREEE (reference sequence). The CDR3 consists of 17 residues. Trimming cost V 1 base and J 5 bases, with 21 bases left between them. The CDR3 loop is CASSLSVSGTHRETQYF. The CDR3, as DNA: TGTGCCAGCAGCTTGTCGGTGTCGGGGACTCATCGGGAGACCCAGTACTTC.

The genes are TRBV4-1 and TRBJ1-3; no clear D. The CDR3 is made up of 16 amino acids. Trimming cost V 0 bases and J 0 bases, with 9 bases left between them. CDR1 is MGHRA and CDR2 is YSYEKL in the germline V gene. The CDR3 nucleotides are TGCGCCAGCAGCCAAGAAGGACTGCTCTCTGGAAACACCATATATTTT. As protein: CASSQEGLLSGNTIYF.

The chain has TRBV18 and TRBJ2-5; the D is unclear. V gave up 8 bases and J gave up 0 bases, with 4 bases separating them. This CDR3 has 11 residues. Germline values: CDR1 KGHSH, CDR2 LQKENI. The CDR3 loop is CASPYQETQYF. The CDR3 region has the DNA TGTGCCAGCCCGTACCAAGAGACCCAGTACTTC.

This clone has more than one count but fewer than ten. V usage is TRBV7-9 and J usage is TRBJ1-1, with a possible D match to TRBD1 (5 bases). CDR1 is SEHNR and CDR2 is FQNEAQ in the germline V gene (reference sequence). V dropped 7 bases and J dropped 4 bases, with 19 bases sitting between them. The CDR3 spans 15 residues. In DNA form, the CDR3 reads TGTGCCAGCATCCCCGGGGGTGGTGGGGGCACTGAAGCTTTCTTT. Its protein is CASIPGGGGGTEAFF.

The CDR3 spells CASSRQGAKEKLFF. The CDR3 coding sequence is TGTGCCAGCAGCAGACAGGGGGCCAAGGAAAAACTGTTTTTT. The V and J genes are TRBV21-1 and TRBJ1-4; the D call of TRBD1 is as the table states it, not checked on the DNA. TRBV21-1 corresponds to a pseudogene. The CDR3 has 14 residues.

This chain connects TRBV7-2 to TRBJ2-1; D is perhaps TRBD2 (6 bases). The germline V and J ends were trimmed by 3 bases and 11 bases, with 14 bases remaining between them. In germline, CDR1 is SGHTA, CDR2 FQGNSA. The CDR3 extends over 13 amino acids. As DNA, the CDR3 is TGTGCCAGCAGCTTGGGGGGAGGCCTAAAGCAGTTCTTC. Translating it yields CASSLGGGLKQFF.

V and J are TRBV7-3 and TRBJ2-7; 10 bases map to TRBD2. Germline CDR1 SGHTA, CDR2 FQGTGA. Trimming at V came to 4 bases and at J to 3 bases, leaving 9 bases not matched to a gene. This CDR3 has 16 amino acids. CDR3 sequence reads: CASSSYLAGDNYEQYF. The CDR3 DNA sequence: TGTGCCAGCAGCTCCTACCTAGCGGGGGATAACTACGAGCAGTACTTC.

The gene calls are TRBV28 and TRBJ1-2; 7 bases agree with TRBD1. The CDR3 totals 14 residues. V was pared by 6 bases and J by 6 bases, with 10 bases of the junction left unmatched. Germline-derived CDR1 and CDR2 are MDHEN and SYDVKM. The CDR3 DNA follows: TGTGCCAGCAGCCCGATACAGGGACAGAATGGCTACACCTTC. As protein: CASSPIQGQNGYTF.

The chain joins TRBV5-1 to TRBJ1-3, with D perhaps matching TRBD1 (5 bases). The CDR3 covers 16 residues. V was trimmed by 0 bases and J by 0 bases, leaving 10 bases between them. CDR1 is SGHRS and CDR2 is YFSETQ in the germline V gene. CDR3 region: CASSLGGAFSGNTIYF. CDR3 sequence (DNA): TGCGCCAGCAGCTTGGGTGGGGCGTTCTCTGGAAACACCATATATTTT.

This clone has just a few counts. J is TRBJ1-1 and V is TRBV4-1; maybe TRBD1 (6 bases). Germline V lookup: CDR1 MGHRA, CDR2 YSYEKL. The CDR3 is made up of 19 amino acids. V was cut by 0 bases and J by 0 bases, with 20 bases left in between. The CDR3 spells CASSQDKGGVRALNTEAFF. The CDR3 region has the DNA TGCGCCAGCAGCCAAGATAAAGGGGGGGTGAGGGCTTTGAACACTGAAGCTTTCTTT.

The V gene is TRBV6-1, the J gene TRBJ2-6, with no clear D. This CDR3 region has 13 residues. The V gene's germline CDR1 is MNHNS and CDR2 SASEGT. The ends were cut back, 5 bases at V and 2 bases at J, with 4 bases in the middle. The CDR3 DNA follows: TGTGCCAGCAGTTCTGCTGGGGCCAACGTCCTGACTTTC. This translates into CASSSAGANVLTF.

The CDR3 nucleotides are TGTGCCAGCAGCTCCCCTAGCTCCTACGAGCAGTACTTC. This gives the protein CASSSPSSYEQYF. V is TRBV7-9 and J is TRBJ2-7; no clear D gene. From germline, CDR1 is SEHNR and CDR2 FQNEAQ (reference sequence). V shed 4 bases and J shed 0 bases, with 7 bases lying between them. There are 13 residues in the CDR3.

V and J are TRBV2 and TRBJ2-1; TRBD2 aligns across 7 bases. The CDR3 runs 15 residues. From germline, CDR1 is SNHLY and CDR2 FYNNEI. J lost 2 bases, V lost 2 bases, and 3 bases had no gene match. Here the CDR3 DNA reads TGTGCCAGCAGTGAACTAGCGGTAACCTACAATGAGCAGTTCTTC. Its protein product is CASSELAVTYNEQFF.

This clone was counted only a few times. V gene TRBV18 combines with J gene TRBJ1-1; D might be TRBD1 (5 bases). CDR1 is KGHSH, CDR2 LQKENI, per germline. The germline V and J ends were trimmed by 8 bases and 7 bases, with 11 bases remaining between them. The CDR3 spans 11 residues. The CDR3 DNA is TGTGCCAGCGACCAGGGAGGTGAAGCTTTCTTT. Translation gives CASDQGGEAFF.

The V and J genes are TRBV4-3 and TRBJ1-1; D unclear. The CDR3 covers 15 residues. Germline lookup yields CDR1 LGHNA and CDR2 YSLEER. V was clipped by 0 bases and J by 3 bases, with 11 bases between them. The CDR3 spells CASSQDSRVHTEAFF. The CDR3 DNA reads TGCGCCAGCAGCCAAGATTCGAGGGTCCACACTGAAGCTTTCTTT.

V and J are TRBV7-2 and TRBJ2-1; tentative D call: TRBD2 (6 bases). The CDR3 runs 15 residues. V was clipped by 0 bases and J by 4 bases, with 10 bases between them. In germline, CDR1 is SGHTA, CDR2 FQGNSA. DNA for the CDR3: TGTGCCAGCAGCTTAGCTAGCGGAGCTTACAATGAGCAGTTCTTC. This translates into CASSLASGAYNEQFF.

This clone was found once. This chain uses TRBV4-3 with TRBJ2-5; TRBD2 agrees at 7 bases. V lost 0 bases, J lost 5 bases, and 6 bases stayed unmatched. The germline gives CDR1 LGHNA, CDR2 YSLEER. There are 15 residues in the CDR3. This CDR3 is CASSQDLGRGETQYF. The CDR3 DNA follows: TGCGCCAGCAGCCAAGATCTAGGGCGGGGGGAGACCCAGTACTTC.

This sequence joins TRBV7-3 and TRBJ2-3, with 11 bases fitting TRBD2. Germline assignment: CDR1 SGHTA and CDR2 FQGTGA. With V trimmed by 5 bases and J by 5 bases, 3 bases remained unmatched. This CDR3 contains 14 residues. CDR3 sequence reads: CASSPGTSGDTQYF. The CDR3, as DNA: TGTGCCAGCAGCCCAGGGACTAGCGGAGATACGCAGTATTTT.

The sample holds a few counts of this clone. This rearrangement joins TRBV4-1 to TRBJ1-1, with D unresolved. V dropped 0 bases and J dropped 3 bases, with 17 bases sitting between them. Germline V CDR1 and CDR2: MGHRA, YSYEKL. The CDR3 contains 17 residues. CDR3 sequence (DNA): TGCGCCAGCAGCCAAGATGGCAGTACCAGGAGGGACACTGAAGCTTTCTTT. Translation: CASSQDGSTRRDTEAFF.